One sample yielded the 26 T cell receptor beta chains listed below, sequenced in a study of blood T cells in healthy people across ages. Through a sample-barcoded 5' primer and a J-beta primer mix, a second PCR was run for roughly 7 to 12 cycles. TCRdb redid the calling of the 5' RACE reads with MiXCR, one entry per CDR3 protein. The data hold 1.2 million to 1.5 million distinct CDR3 sequences, with almost 60% observed a single time. The sequenced material came from blood. The receptors here all came from a man between 18 and 35 years old in good health.

The genes are TRBV10-3 and TRBJ1-2; D is unresolved. There are 13 residues in the CDR3. V gave up 8 bases and J gave up 4 bases, with 14 bases separating them. The V gene's germline CDR1 is ENHRY and CDR2 SYGVKD. The CDR3 nucleotides are TGTGCCATCCGGGGTGAGGGAGGCTATGGCTACACCTTC. Residues: CAIRGEGGYGYTF.

CDR3 nucleotide sequence: TGTGCCAGCAGTTCCCAGAGCCTGACGAAATCTTTCTTT. Encoded protein: CASSSQSLTKSFF. The chain recombines TRBV27 with TRBJ1-1; D call uncertain. V was trimmed by 4 bases and J by 12 bases, leaving 18 bases between them. CDR1 MNHEY and CDR2 SMNVEV come from the germline V gene (reference sequence). This CDR3 region has 13 residues.

The gene calls are TRBV4-3 and TRBJ2-3, with TRBD2 matching 9 bases. V lost 0 bases to trimming and J lost 4 bases; unmatched junction nucleotides: 8. The CDR3 covers 17 residues. Looked up from germline, CDR1 is LGHNA and CDR2 is YSLEER. The CDR3 loop reads CASSQEGGGALADTQYF. The CDR3 nucleotides are TGCGCCAGCAGCCAAGAGGGCGGGGGGGCATTGGCAGATACGCAGTATTTT.

V and J are TRBV2 and TRBJ2-4; possibly TRBD1 for D (5 bases). Gene TRBJ2-7 matches the end of the DNA better, so the J call may be wrong. Germline CDR1 SNHLY, CDR2 FYNNEI. The CDR3 contains 14 residues. CDR3 residues: CASRARQYSYEQYF. The CDR3 DNA reads TGTGCCAGCAGAGCTAGACAGTATTCCTACGAGCAGTACTTC.

The J gene is TRBJ1-1, the V gene TRBV14; D remains unclear. This CDR3 is built from 13 residues. V dropped 3 bases and J dropped 11 bases, with 16 bases sitting between them. Per germline, CDR1 SGHDN and CDR2 FVKESK. CDR3 protein: CASSHLPLSAAFF. The CDR3 region has the DNA TGTGCCAGCAGCCATCTACCGCTTTCCGCGGCTTTCTTT.

The chain joins TRBV2 to TRBJ1-2; D ambiguous. This CDR3 is 14 amino acids long. Germline loops: CDR1 SNHLY, CDR2 FYNNEI. V gave up 2 bases and J gave up 7 bases, with 14 bases separating them. CDR3 region: CASSESRFAGGYTF. Written as DNA, the CDR3 is TGTGCCAGCAGTGAATCCAGGTTCGCCGGTGGCTACACCTTC.

This clonotype has a handful of counts. The chain joins TRBV4-3 to TRBJ2-4, with 7 bases fitting TRBD1. CDR1 LGHNA and CDR2 YSLEER come from the germline V gene. CDR3 size: 13 residues. J gave up 13 bases and V 2 bases, and 8 bases lay outside the gene matches. DNA for the CDR3: TGCGCCAGCAGCCAAACAGGGGTGAGAGAGCAGTACTTC. Translation: CASSQTGVREQYF.

The count of this clonotype is one. This chain links TRBV27 with TRBJ2-1, with D possibly matching TRBD1 (6 bases). Germline CDR1 is MNHEY and CDR2 is SMNVEV (reference sequence). The CDR3 is 13 residues long. The V end was cut by 3 bases, the J end by 8 bases, with 11 bases between. In DNA, the CDR3 is TGTGCCAGCAGTTTCACAGGGAGAGATGAGCAGTTCTTC. It encodes CASSFTGRDEQFF.

The CDR3 sequence: CSALGSTDTQYF. The CDR3 DNA sequence: TGCAGTGCTTTAGGGAGCACAGATACGCAGTATTTT. V is TRBV20-1 and J is TRBJ2-3; no clear D. This CDR3 has 12 amino acids. Germline CDR1 is DFQATT and CDR2 is SNEGSKA (reference sequence). Trimming left V 5 bases short and J 0 bases short, with 6 bases between.

The rearrangement uses TRBV12-3 or TRBV12-4 and TRBJ2-4; the match to TRBD2 covers 11 bases. V shed 6 bases and J 13 bases; nucleotides not matched to a gene: 17. The CDR3 has 16 amino acids. The CDR3 here is CASSLIAGGRYNEQYF. In DNA, the CDR3 is TGTGCCAGCAGCCTGATAGCGGGAGGGAGATACAATGAGCAGTACTTC.

The chain employs TRBV3-1 and TRBJ2-3; TRBD2 is a possible D gene (7 bases). The germline V and J ends were trimmed by 1 base and 2 bases, with 16 bases remaining between them. CDR1 is LGHDT, CDR2 YNNKEL, per germline (reference sequence). CDR3 length equals 17 residues. In DNA, the CDR3 is TGTGCCAGCAGCCAAGTGCTGGGGGGGGCTTACACAGATACGCAGTATTTT. Protein product: CASSQVLGGAYTDTQYF.

The gene calls are TRBV12-3 or TRBV12-4 and TRBJ1-5, with D maybe TRBD1 (5 bases). V lost 3 bases and J lost 2, with 11 bases in between. This CDR3 comprises 15 residues. The DNA of the CDR3 is TGTGCCAGCAGTTTCGTGAGGGGTGGCAATCAGCCCCAGCATTTT. This sequence encodes CASSFVRGGNQPQHF.

This clonotype has just one count. The chain employs TRBV25-1 and TRBJ1-4; maybe TRBD1 (6 bases). CDR1 is MGHDK and CDR2 is SYGVNS in the germline V gene. CDR3 length: 14 residues. V dropped 6 bases and J dropped 11 bases, with 19 bases sitting between them. This CDR3 reads CASSETGQRFKLFF. For the CDR3, the DNA is TGTGCCAGCAGCGAGACAGGTCAAAGATTCAAACTGTTTTTT.

The rearrangement joins TRBV6-5 to TRBJ2-5; no clear D. The DNA end lines up better with TRBJ2-1; the J call may be wrong. The CDR3 extends over 14 amino acids. Germline CDR1 and CDR2: MNHEY and SVGAGI. This CDR3 is CASTPPGNKETQFF. For the CDR3, the DNA is TGTGCCAGCACCCCACCGGGCAATAAAGAGACCCAGTTCTTC.

The chain has TRBV27 and TRBJ2-7; D possibly corresponds to TRBD1 (5 bases). Between the trimmed V and J ends, which lost 0 bases and 4 bases, there was a span of 13 bases. The CDR3 is made up of 15 amino acids. Germline V gene sequence: CDR1 MNHEY, CDR2 SMNVEV (reference sequence). The CDR3 DNA is TGTGCCAGCAGTTTATCGTCCCAGGGTATGTACGAGCAGTACTTC. Its translation is CASSLSSQGMYEQYF.

This clonotype was recorded a few times. For the CDR3, the DNA is TGTGCCAGCAGTTACACTTTCTTCGGGACAGGGGTTTTCTATGGCTACACCTTC. Protein: CASSYTFFGTGVFYGYTF. The chain joins TRBV6-5 to TRBJ1-2; 10 bases map to TRBD1. CDR3 length: 18 residues. Germline V gene data show CDR1 as MNHEY and CDR2 as SVGAGI. Unmatched junction bases numbered 13, after V lost 2 bases and J lost 4 bases.

The chain is built from TRBV11-2 and TRBJ2-4, with 8 positions matching TRBD1. The J call may be mistaken, given a closer DNA end match to TRBJ2-7. This CDR3 is 15 amino acids long. The germline V gene has CDR1 SGHAT and CDR2 FQNNGV. CDR3 nucleotides: TGTGCCAGCAGCTTCACAGGGACAGGCGTCGACGAGCAGTACTTC. This encodes CASSFTGTGVDEQYF.

V gene TRBV20-1 combines with J gene TRBJ1-6, with unresolved D. V lost 0 bases, J lost 7 bases, and 13 bases lay in between. Germline loops: CDR1 DFQATT, CDR2 SNEGSKA (reference sequence). CDR3 length: 15 residues. CDR3 region: CSARDRLHSNSPLHF. In DNA, the CDR3 is TGCAGTGCTAGAGATAGGCTCCATTCGAATTCACCCCTCCACTTT.

This clonotype was detected a few times. The chain is built from TRBV4-2 and TRBJ2-6, with D tentatively TRBD2 (6 bases). CDR1 LGHNA and CDR2 YNFKEQ come from the germline V gene. The germline V and J ends were trimmed by 3 bases and 1 base, with 10 bases remaining between them. The CDR3 has 16 amino acids. The CDR3 nucleotides read TGTGCCAGCAGCCAGGAGGGGTATTCTGGGGCCAACGTCCTGACTTTC. Translation gives CASSQEGYSGANVLTF.

The V and J genes are TRBV5-5 and TRBJ2-4, with D hard to call. The germline V gene has CDR1 SGHKS and CDR2 YYEKEE (reference sequence). This CDR3 region has 13 residues. Trimming left V 0 bases short and J 6 bases short, with 7 bases between. The CDR3 loop reads CASSLEVRNIQYF. The DNA of the CDR3 is TGTGCCAGCAGCTTGGAGGTCAGAAACATTCAGTACTTC.

The rearrangement joins TRBV6-5 to TRBJ1-1; 7 positions agree with TRBD1. Germline trimming cut 6 bases from V and 8 bases from J; bases unmatched to any gene: 6. This CDR3 is 12 amino acids long. Germline assignment: CDR1 MNHEY and CDR2 SVGAGI. CDR3 loop: CASRGQYGEAFF. The DNA of the CDR3 is TGTGCCAGCAGGGGACAGTATGGCGAAGCTTTCTTT.

The table lists this clonotype with a few counts. V is TRBV4-1 and J is TRBJ2-7; 7 bases match TRBD2. CDR3 length: 14 amino acids. V shed 5 bases, J shed 2 bases, and the junction held 6 bases outside the gene matches. Germline assignment: CDR1 MGHRA and CDR2 YSYEKL. CDR3 nucleotides: TGCGCCAGCAGCGCCGAGCTAGCGGCCTACGAGCAGTACTTC. Its translation is CASSAELAAYEQYF.

The rearrangement joins TRBV7-9 to TRBJ2-1; D is uncertain. The CDR3 is 13 amino acids. The germline V and J ends were trimmed by 3 bases and 2 bases, with 5 bases remaining between them. Germline V gene data show CDR1 as SEHNR and CDR2 as FQNEAQ (reference sequence). The CDR3 bases are TGTGCCAGCAGCTTTGGGGCCTACAATGAGCAGTTCTTC. Amino acid sequence: CASSFGAYNEQFF.

The V gene is TRBV19, the J gene TRBJ2-3, with 7 positions matching TRBD1. Germline CDR1 LNHDA, CDR2 SQIVND (reference sequence). The CDR3 is made up of 14 amino acids. The trim removed 3 bases at V and 4 bases at J, leaving 4 bases unmatched. The DNA for the CDR3 is TGTGCCAGTAGTATTAGGGACAGTCCAGATACGCAGTATTTT. Its translation: CASSIRDSPDTQYF.

V gene TRBV6-1 combines with J gene TRBJ2-7; 9 nucleotides agree with TRBD2. The germline V gene encodes CDR1 MNHNS and CDR2 SASEGT. CDR3 size: 17 residues. V lost 5 bases and J lost 3; bases outside the gene matches: 14. CDR3 sequence: CASSKGSANSGSYEQYF. The DNA of the CDR3 is TGTGCCAGCAGTAAAGGCAGCGCGAATAGCGGGAGCTACGAGCAGTACTTC.

The chain is built from TRBV3-1 and TRBJ1-6, with D hard to call. CDR1 is LGHDT, CDR2 YNNKEL, per germline (reference sequence). The V and J ends lost 3 bases and 1 base respectively, with 4 bases between them. The CDR3 totals 14 residues. CDR3 sequence reads: CASSQDSYNSPLHF. The CDR3 region has the DNA TGTGCCAGCAGCCAGGATTCCTATAATTCACCCCTCCACTTT.